This record concerns one T cell receptor (beta chain) sequence. This clonotype came up once. No antigen is known for it. Base qualities are not at hand, and no much larger clone is one base apart. The approximately 40 donors, aged 6 to 90 years, were systemically healthy Caucasian individuals from Russia. Ten milliliters of peripheral blood were drawn from each donor into EDTA-treated Vacutainer tubes. PBMCs were isolated by Ficoll-Paque density-gradient centrifugation, with at least 7 million obtained per sample. Total RNA was extracted from PBMCs with Trizol reagent, with at least 6 micrograms obtained per sample. The percentages of naive CD45RAhigh/CD27high T cells were determined by flow cytometry on a PBMC aliquot from every donor. This sample is part of a study of blood T cells in healthy people across ages (dated by TCRdb to about 2015). Looking at the study overall: In model experiments, template switching captured about one uniquely barcoded TCR beta cDNA molecule for every two T cells. Using deep sequencing normalized with unique cDNA molecular identifiers, the study measured how TCR beta repertoire diversity changes with age. Donors were grouped into four age groups: young (average approximately 15 years), middle-aged (roughly 40), aged (around 60) and long-lived (approximately 81). To avoid experimental bias, donors of different ages were randomly spread across the sequencing lanes. For two donors (one aged 18 to 29 and one aged 80 or older), the study analyzed two additional independent replicas of 1 million unique cDNA reads from the same blood draw.

V is pared back by 4 bases and J by 4 bases, with 10 bases lying between the germline termini. According to the germline V gene, CDR1 reads KGHDR and CDR2 reads SFDVKD. The CDR3 has 15 amino acids, counting the end cysteine and phenylalanine. The read is trimmed to its CDR3 DNA, 45 bases read in frame from base 1. Libraries were constructed by 5' RACE. Sequenced on an Illumina HiSeq 2500. A second PCR of about 6 to 12 cycles was run with a J-beta primer mix and a sample-barcoded 5' primer. A template-switch 5' adaptor carrying 12 random nucleotides introduced a unique molecular identifier onto each TCR beta cDNA molecule. At least 2.5 million CDR3-containing paired-end reads were obtained from each sample. The Mint cDNA synthesis kit, primed by a TRBC-specific oligonucleotide, was used to synthesize first-strand cDNA from all RNA. All cDNA was treated with uracil-DNA glycosylase and then went through a first 18-cycle PCR with the universal primers M1SS and BC2_uni_R. Per the authors' processing: For normalization, 1 million high-quality reads were randomly selected from each sample, with every read carrying a distinct molecular identifier. Instead of being binned into consensus sequences, reads with shared molecular identifiers were discarded. CDR3 identification, clonotype clustering and error correction used MiTCR with a Q25 quality threshold and the strictest error-elimination algorithm. A nonparametric unseen species model using Euler transformation provided a lower-bound estimate of total TCR beta diversity. The raw public data were reprocessed by TCRdb itself: fastp quality trimming at Q25, MiXCR clonotype calling, in-frame beta chains only. CDR3 protein sequences are deduplicated, and each keeps its most common genes and DNA. The V and J calls and clone size are TCRdb's, not the authors'. Within this sample are some 1.5 million distinct CDR3 sequences, with roughly two fifths of them counted one time only. 4% of the sample is in the top ten clones.

What the research found in general, with its limitations: Estimates of total diversity from one million sequenced T cells were regarded as lower bounds and underestimates. Conclusive comparison of naive and antigen-experienced compartments was prevented by the profiling of bulk unsorted PBMCs. Compared with the aged group, more naive CD4+ T cells, fewer expanded clones and increased TCR diversity were shown by the long-lived group, suggesting age selection. Observed TCR beta diversity correlated strongly with the percentage of naive T cells measured by flow cytometry. Donor CMV infection status was unknown, potentially confounding age-related changes in expanded clonotypes. As age increased, observed TCR beta diversity per million T cells dropped in a roughly linear way, and a significant reduction was already evident by age 40.

This clonotype was sampled from a woman younger than 30 in good health. The chain joins TRBV24-1 to TRBJ1-6; the D gene cannot be resolved reliably. The specimen sequenced was blood. The CDR3 region has the sequence CATSENLGYNSPLHF. The DNA reads TGTGCCACCAGTGAGAACCTAGGGTATAATTCACCCCTCCACTTT.